This T cell receptor beta chain was identified during a study of cytomegalovirus exposure and HLA in healthy donors. CDR3 length: 14 amino acids. Germline trimming cut 4 bases from V and 1 base from J; bases unmatched to any gene: 4. Germline values: CDR1 GTSNPN, CDR2 SVGIG (reference sequence). The PCR ran on 60 Vbeta and 13 Jbeta primers. Sequenced by immunoSEQ multiplex PCR; TCRdb stores in-frame clones only, minus some. The table shows roughly 130,000 clones, with more than 65% occurring only once. This receptor was obtained from a woman aged 18-29 years in good health and CMV-seropositive. Sequencing input: PBMCs. This chain uses TRBV30 with TRBJ1-1; TRBD1 matches at 9 bases. In DNA, the CDR3 is TGTGCCTGGATAGGGACAGGGAGGAACACTGAAGCTTTCTTT. It encodes CAWIGTGRNTEAFF.